This is a list of T cell receptor beta chains from one sample in a study of Graves' ophthalmopathy and Graves' hyperthyroidism. MiXCR, applied by TCRdb to the multiplex PCR reads, yields one record per CDR3 protein. The sample shows approximately 500,000 distinct CDR3 sequences, around 14% of them seen only once. The source material was blood. Receptor source: a woman younger than 45 with Graves' ophthalmopathy. Both conserved end residues are part of each CDR3. The D gene is left open where the match is weak. Clone sizes are given selectively: once, few, many, or a class where the clone is expanded.

V gene	D gene	J gene	clone size	CDR3 DNA	CDR3 protein
TRBV7-9	.	TRBJ1-2	many	TGTGCCAGCAGCTTAGTGCTGAGAGGGGGCTACACCTTC	CASSLVLRGGYTF
TRBV5-1	TRBD1	TRBJ2-5	few	TGCGCCAGCAGCAGGACAGGGACCGGGGAGACCCAGTACTTC	CASSRTGTGETQYF
TRBV19	.	TRBJ2-7	many	TGTGCCAGTAGAGACAGGTCGAGAAGCTCCTACGAGCAGTACTTC	CASRDRSRSSYEQYF
TRBV25-1	.	TRBJ2-7	.	TGTGCCAGCAGTGAGGACACCTCCTACGAGCAGTACTTC	CASSEDTSYEQYF
TRBV11-2	.	TRBJ1-5	many	TGTGCCAGCAGCCAGTCCGGGACACCCAGCAATCAGCCCCAGCATTTT	CASSQSGTPSNQPQHF
TRBV6-1	.	TRBJ2-2	few	TGTGCCAGCAGCGGCCCTTCCTTATGGGGTGGGGAGCTGTTTTTT	CASSGPSLWGGELFF
TRBV6-1	TRBD2	TRBJ2-3	.	TGTGCCAGCAGCCTCTCTAGCGGGAGGGATTCAGATACGCAGTATTTT	CASSLSSGRDSDTQYF
TRBV4-1	.	TRBJ1-3	many	TGCGCCAGCAGCCCAGAGGGGTACAGGTTCTCTGGAAACACCATATATTTT	CASSPEGYRFSGNTIYF
TRBV12-3/TRBV12-4	.	TRBJ1-2	.	TGTGCCAGCAGTTTGTTGGGGGGCGCTCACTATGGCTACACCTTC	CASSLLGGAHYGYTF
TRBV28	TRBD2	TRBJ2-2	many	TGTGCCAGCAGTTTATGGCGGGAGGGGGACACCGGGGAGCTGTTTTTT	CASSLWREGDTGELFF
TRBV10-3	.	TRBJ2-7	few	TGTGCCATCAGTGAGTCGACGGGACGAGAGCAGTACTTC	CAISESTGREQYF
TRBV11-2	TRBD1	TRBJ1-5	many	TGTGCCAGCAGCTCTGGACAGGCCAATCAGCCCCAGCATTTT	CASSSGQANQPQHF
TRBV28	TRBD1	TRBJ1-2	many	TGTGCCAGCAGCTTGCCTCCGGGACAGGACTATGGCTACACCTTC	CASSLPPGQDYGYTF
TRBV6-4	.	TRBJ1-2	many	TGTGCCAGCAGTAGAGGGGGTGGCTATGGCTACACCTTC	CASSRGGGYGYTF
TRBV6-5	TRBD1	TRBJ1-1	many	TGTGCCAGCAGTTTCCAAAGGGGGCTCACTGAAGCTTTCTTT	CASSFQRGLTEAFF
TRBV28	.	TRBJ2-5	few	TGTGCCAGCAGATACCTCGGGGGGCGAGAGACCCAGTACTTC	CASRYLGGRETQYF